The rows below give T cell receptor beta chains drawn from one sample of a study of monozygotic twins with cystic fibrosis. Sequencing used immunoSEQ multiplex PCR; TCRdb keeps in-frame clones, though not all of them. The sample carries tens of thousands of clones, about 87% recorded once. Sequencing was carried out using blood. The receptors originated from a girl aged 2 to 10 with cystic fibrosis. The CDR3 runs from the conserved cysteine through the conserved F or W. The D gene is left open where the match is weak. The size entry is marked missing in some rows and otherwise reads once, few, many or a size class.

-	TRBV6-1	-	TRBJ1-4	TGTGCCAGCAGTGAAGCGCGGAGGGGAAGAGGTGAAAAACTGTTTTTT	CASSEARRGRGEKLFF
once	TRBV30	-	TRBJ1-6	TGTGCCTGGAAAACGACAGGAGCCTATAATTCACCCCTCCACTTT	CAWKTTGAYNSPLHF
-	TRBV18	-	TRBJ2-2	TGTGCCAGCTCACCACCAGTCACCCACACCGGGGAGCTGTTTTTT	CASSPPVTHTGELFF
-	TRBV7-2	-	TRBJ1-5	TGTGCCAGCAGCTCCTCAGGGCAAGAGCCCCAGCATTTT	CASSSSGQEPQHF
-	TRBV7-2	TRBD2	TRBJ2-2	TGTGCCAGCAGCTTGTCCGGGACTAGCAGGTCTGGGGAGCTGTTTTTT	CASSLSGTSRSGELFF
-	TRBV6-5	-	TRBJ1-2	TGTGCCAGCAGCAGAGGGACGGACTATGGCTACACCTTC	CASSRGTDYGYTF
-	TRBV27	TRBD1	TRBJ2-7	TGTGCCAGCACCCCGGGACAGGGTCGTTACGAGCAGTACTTC	CASTPGQGRYEQYF
-	TRBV4-3	-	TRBJ1-3	TGCGCCAGCAGCCAAGGTTTCAGAAACACCATATATTTT	CASSQGFRNTIYF
-	TRBV5-6	-	TRBJ1-2	TGTGCCAGCAGCTTGAAAGGGATAGGGTATGGCTACACCTTC	CASSLKGIGYGYTF
-	TRBV5-6	-	TRBJ1-2	TGTGCCAGCAGCTTGTTCGGAGACAGGAACTATGGCTACACCTTC	CASSLFGDRNYGYTF
-	TRBV5-1	TRBD1	TRBJ1-2	TGCGCCAGCAGCCTCCCTTTGGACAGGGGGCGCGGTGGCTACACCTTC	CASSLPLDRGRGGYTF
-	TRBV18	-	TRBJ1-1	TGTGCCAGCTCACCACAAGGACCTGAAGCTTTCTTT	CASSPQGPEAFF
-	TRBV5-5	-	TRBJ1-1	TGTGCCAGCAGCTTGGACAGGCACATGAACACTGAAGCTTTCTTT	CASSLDRHMNTEAFF
-	TRBV6-5	TRBD1	TRBJ2-2	TGTGCCAGCAGTTACCCCCAGGGACAGGGCGGCGGGGAGCTGTTTTTT	CASSYPQGQGGGELFF
once	TRBV29-1	TRBD1	TRBJ2-5	TGCAGCGTTGATGGGGCAGCCGGGACAGGGAAGACCCAGTACTTC	CSVDGAAGTGKTQYF
once	TRBV5-3	-	TRBJ1-6	TGTGCCAGAAGCTCCGGGACGGGAAATTCACCCCTCCACTTT	CARSSGTGNSPLHF
-	TRBV13	-	TRBJ1-1	TGTGCCAGCAGCTTTCGTTCGGGGGGGGACTCGAACACTGAAGCTTTCTTT	CASSFRSGGDSNTEAFF
-	TRBV13	-	TRBJ1-1	TGTGCCAGCAGCTTAGCCCCAAGGAACACTGAAGCTTTCTTT	CASSLAPRNTEAFF
once	TRBV2	-	TRBJ1-2	TGTGCCAGCAGATCCAGGGCAAGCTCTAACTATGGCTACACCTTC	CASRSRASSNYGYTF
-	TRBV9	TRBD1	TRBJ2-7	TGTGCCAGCAGCGTAGGTATCGGGACAGGGGCCTACGAGCAGTACTTC	CASSVGIGTGAYEQYF
-	TRBV6-1	-	TRBJ1-1	TGTGCCAGCAGTGAAGACAATGAAGCTTTCTTT	CASSEDNEAFF
-	TRBV18	TRBD1	TRBJ1-5	TGTGCCAGCTCATCCGAGACAGGGGCCCAGCCCCAGCATTTT	CASSSETGAQPQHF
-	TRBV5-1	TRBD1	TRBJ1-1	TGCGCCAGCAGCTTGGGACAGGGTTTCATGGGGAACACTGAAGCTTTCTTT	CASSLGQGFMGNTEAFF
-	TRBV6-1	TRBD1	TRBJ1-6	TGTGCCAGCAGTTTAGGGACAGGGATCTCACCCCTCCACTTT	CASSLGTGISPLHF
-	TRBV7-9	-	TRBJ2-7	TGTGCCAGCACCCCGACCGCAGGGAACCGCGAGCAGTACTTC	CASTPTAGNREQYF
-	TRBV6-5	-	TRBJ1-2	TGTGCCAGCAGTTATGTCTTCGGGGACCAAGGCTACACCTTC	CASSYVFGDQGYTF
-	TRBV2	TRBD2	TRBJ2-5	TGTGCCAGCAGTGCAACGACTAGCGGGGGGGTTCGAGAGACCCAGTACTTC	CASSATTSGGVRETQYF
-	TRBV11-1	-	TRBJ2-1	TGTGCCAGCAGCTCCTCGCTGGCGGATGAGCAGTTCTTC	CASSSSLADEQFF
-	TRBV4-1	-	TRBJ2-5	TGCGCCAGCAGCACTCGACAGCTAGAGACCCAGTACTTC	CASSTRQLETQYF
-	TRBV5-1	-	TRBJ1-2	TGCGCCAGCAGCTTGAGGGGAAAGGAGGGTAACTATGGCTACACCTTC	CASSLRGKEGNYGYTF
once	TRBV4-3	-	TRBJ2-2	TGCGCCAGCAGCCAAGAGTCCCCCGGGGAGCTGTTTTTT	CASSQESPGELFF
-	TRBV12-5	-	TRBJ1-1	TGTGCTAGTGGCCTGAGGAACACTGAAGCTTTCTTT	CASGLRNTEAFF
-	TRBV10-3	-	TRBJ2-3	TGTGCCATCAGCCTACAGACAGATACGCAGTATTTT	CAISLQTDTQYF
-	TRBV7-9	-	TRBJ2-3	TGTGCCAGCAGCTTTGTAGATACGCAGTATTTT	CASSFVDTQYF
-	TRBV4-2	-	TRBJ2-7	TGTGCCAGCAGCCAATGGGTATCCGGTTACGAGCAGTACTTC	CASSQWVSGYEQYF
-	TRBV29-1	-	TRBJ2-4	TGCAGCGTTCAAACACTCAACATTCAGTACTTC	CSVQTLNIQYF
-	TRBV5-1	TRBD1	TRBJ1-2	TGCGCCAGCCACGCTAGACAGGGACTCGACTATGGCTACACCTTC	CASHARQGLDYGYTF
-	TRBV4-3	-	TRBJ1-2	TGCGCCAGCAGCCAAGATTGGCGACACATCTATGGCTACACCTTC	CASSQDWRHIYGYTF
few	TRBV4-1	-	TRBJ1-1	TGCGCCAGCAGCCAAGATCCGAGGGGGTACACTGAAGCTTTCTTT	CASSQDPRGYTEAFF
once	TRBV9	-	TRBJ1-1	TGTGCCAGCAGCGTAGTAGCGAACACTGAAGCTTTCTTT	CASSVVANTEAFF
-	TRBV14	-	TRBJ2-1	TGTGCCAGCCAGTCGGGCCGCGATGAGCAGTTCTTC	CASQSGRDEQFF
-	TRBV11-1	TRBD2	TRBJ2-5	TGTGCCAGCAGGGTAGCGGGGGCCGAGGGGGAGACCCAGTACTTC	CASRVAGAEGETQYF
-	TRBV29-1	-	TRBJ1-2	TGCAGCGTTCAGGGAAGGGGTAACTATGGCTACACCTTC	CSVQGRGNYGYTF
-	TRBV6-6	-	TRBJ1-5	TGTGCCAGCAGTTACGGTCGGGGGACCGACAATCAGCCCCAGCATTTT	CASSYGRGTDNQPQHF
-	TRBV19	-	TRBJ2-2	TGTGCCAGTAGTATCCTGCGGGACAGAAGTTCGAACACCGGGGAGCTGTTTTTT	CASSILRDRSSNTGELFF
-	TRBV7-6	TRBD2	TRBJ2-7	TGTGCCAGCAGCCTAACTAGCGGGGGGGCCGGGGAGCAGTACTTC	CASSLTSGGAGEQYF
-	TRBV7-3	TRBD1	TRBJ1-6	TGTGCCAGCAGCTCGGGACAGCTTAATTCACCCCTCCACTTT	CASSSGQLNSPLHF
-	TRBV9	-	TRBJ1-3	TGTGCCAGCAGCGTTAACACCGTCTCTGGAAACACCATATATTTT	CASSVNTVSGNTIYF
-	TRBV6-1	-	TRBJ1-5	TGTGCCAGCGGACGAAACCAGCCCCAGCATTTT	CASGRNQPQHF
-	TRBV6-6	-	TRBJ1-1	TGTGCCAGCGGATGGGAGGATGGCACTGAAGCTTTCTTT	CASGWEDGTEAFF